Listed here are 2 T cell receptor beta chains from one sample, sequenced in a study of blood T cell repertoires in COVID-19. This table comes from immunoSEQ multiplex PCR, and its TCRdb copy is limited to in-frame clones, with some not included. The sample carries 25,000 to 40,000 clones, more than 70% recorded once. Sequences were obtained from peripheral blood. Source of these receptors: a human donor in a cohort sampled during active COVID-19.

The chain recombines TRBV2 with TRBJ1-6; D unresolved. The CDR3 has 13 amino acids. Trimming shortened V by 6 bases and J by 5 bases, and 8 bases separated the two germline ends. CDR1 is SNHLY and CDR2 is FYNNEI in the germline V gene. Here the CDR3 DNA reads TGTGCCAGCAGGTTCGGGGATAATTCACCCCTCCACTTT. Its protein product is CASRFGDNSPLHF.

The V and J genes are TRBV11-1 and TRBJ1-1; D not resolved. Between the trimmed V and J ends, which lost 4 bases and 1 base, there was a span of 10 bases. Germline CDR1 SGHAT, CDR2 FQDESV (reference sequence). CDR3 size: 14 residues. CDR3: CASSSRHRNTEAFF. Here the CDR3 DNA reads TGTGCCAGCAGCTCCCGACACCGGAACACTGAAGCTTTCTTT.